Shown below are 25 T cell receptor beta chains from a single sample sequenced in a study of T-cell reconstitution after alpha-beta-depleted transplantation in children. Preparation of the TCRbeta library was carried out with unique molecular identifiers. TCRdb reprocessed the PCR reads via MiXCR and lists one record per CDR3 protein. This table holds some 75,000 distinct CDR3 sequences, roughly 6.6% found once. The source material was PBMCs from the stem cell graft donor, sampled from the stem cell graft. These TCRs come from a human donor who donated a stem cell graft to a child with acute lymphoblastic leukemia.

This clonotype appeared many times. The chain has TRBV4-2 and TRBJ2-5; maybe TRBD1 (6 bases). Germline CDR1 is LGHNA and CDR2 is YNFKEQ. V was trimmed by 0 bases and J by 1 base, leaving 12 bases between them. This CDR3 region has 16 residues. This CDR3 is CASSQEWRQVQETQYF. The CDR3 DNA reads as TGTGCCAGCAGCCAAGAGTGGAGACAGGTCCAAGAGACCCAGTACTTC.

This clonotype was counted many times. This rearrangement joins TRBV5-1 to TRBJ2-7; D possibly uses TRBD1 or TRBD2 (5 bases each). Germline CDR1 is SGHRS and CDR2 is YFSETQ. Between the trimmed V and J ends, which lost 9 bases and 2 bases, there was a span of 24 bases. The CDR3 spans 16 residues. CDR3 residues: CAITKDRDAGTYEQYF. DNA of the CDR3: TGCGCCATCACGAAGGATCGGGACGCCGGGACCTACGAGCAGTACTTC.

This clonotype was found many times. The V gene is TRBV7-9, the J gene TRBJ1-6; 7 nucleotides match TRBD1. Germline CDR1 reads SEHNR; CDR2 reads FQNEAQ (reference sequence). CDR3 length: 14 amino acids. The V gene end was trimmed by 5 bases and the J gene end by 7 bases; junction bases not matched to a gene: 5. For the CDR3, the DNA is TGTGCCAGCAGCCCCCAGGGGGGGAATTCACCCCTCCACTTT. It yields the protein CASSPQGGNSPLHF.

There are many counts of this clonotype. This rearrangement joins TRBV28 to TRBJ2-5; 8 bases are shared with TRBD1. This CDR3 contains 18 residues. From germline, CDR1 is MDHEN and CDR2 SYDVKM. Trimming at V came to 3 bases and at J to 2 bases, leaving 14 bases not matched to a gene. The CDR3 DNA follows: TGTGCCAGCAGTTTGAGGGGGGCAGGGGGCCGACCTCAAGAGACCCAGTACTTC. It codes for CASSLRGAGGRPQETQYF.

The table lists this clonotype with a few counts. J is TRBJ2-7 and V is TRBV11-2, with D possibly TRBD2 on 5 matching bases. CDR1 is SGHAT, CDR2 FQNNGV, per germline. The V end was cut by 8 bases, the J end by 2 bases, with 7 bases between. The length of the CDR3 is 11 residues. CDR3 region: CASRGTYEQYF. CDR3 nucleotides: TGTGCCAGCCGAGGGACCTACGAGCAGTACTTC.

This clonotype has ten or more counts. The chain uses TRBV27 and TRBJ1-2, with D possibly matching TRBD1 (6 bases). Trimming removed 7 bases at V and 8 bases at J, with 14 bases between. CDR3 length: 12 residues. CDR1 is MNHEY, CDR2 SMNVEV, per germline (reference sequence). The CDR3 is CASTSKGEGYTF. The CDR3 DNA reads as TGTGCCAGCACAAGTAAGGGGGAGGGCTACACCTTC.

Many counts were recorded for this clonotype. The V gene is TRBV11-3, the J gene TRBJ2-1; D is perhaps TRBD1 (6 bases). In germline, CDR1 is SGHNT, CDR2 YENEEA. This CDR3 contains 17 residues. The V end lost 3 bases, the J end lost 7 bases, and 22 bases lay between the germline ends. This CDR3 reads CASSFGGGARIKNEQFF. In nucleotides, the CDR3 is TGTGCCAGCAGCTTTGGGGGCGGCGCTAGGATTAAAAATGAGCAGTTCTTC.

This clonotype was seen just once. V is TRBV2 and J is TRBJ2-1; D unclear. Trimming pared 4 bases from V and 14 bases from J, leaving 21 bases between. Germline V CDR1 and CDR2: SNHLY, FYNNEI. The CDR3 consists of 14 residues. This chain's CDR3 is CASSGDSYLTGKFF. The CDR3 bases are TGTGCCAGCAGTGGTGACTCATACCTCACTGGAAAGTTCTTC.

In this sample, this clonotype turned up many times. The chain is built from TRBV20-1 and TRBJ2-5; perhaps TRBD2 as D (6 bases). Germline CDR1 DFQATT, CDR2 SNEGSKA (reference sequence). The CDR3 length is 14 residues. The germline V and J ends were trimmed by 2 bases and 5 bases, with 15 bases remaining between them. The CDR3 loop reads CSARRLWGEETQYF. CDR3 DNA: TGCAGTGCTAGACGCCTGTGGGGGGAGGAGACCCAGTACTTC.

This clonotype was seen a few times. Likely a read error: the CDR3 ends without its conserved phenylalanine or tryptophan. The DNA is left out, because the CDR3 cannot be placed on it with certainty; the CDR3 is given as TCRdb lists it. The chain links TRBV5-6 to TRBJ2-3; the table's D call, TRBD1, was not checked against the DNA. Inclusive of both ends, the CDR3 amounts to 15 amino acids. The V gene's germline CDR1 is SGHDT and CDR2 YYEEEE. CDR3: CASSLLWGGPEIRSI.

Ten or more counts support this clonotype. The chain is built from TRBV10-3 and TRBJ1-5, with TRBD1 as a possible D gene (6 bases). The CDR3 loop spans 14 amino acids. The germline V gene has CDR1 ENHRY and CDR2 SYGVKD. V lost 0 bases and J lost 7, with 10 bases in between. CDR3 region: CAISESRGQQPQHF. The CDR3 nucleotides read TGTGCCATCAGTGAGTCACGGGGGCAACAGCCCCAGCATTTT.

In its sample, this clonotype was seen many times. The rearrangement joins TRBV12-3 or TRBV12-4 to TRBJ2-5; 8 bases are shared with TRBD1. V trimming: 5 bases; J trimming: 5 bases; junction bases outside the gene matches: 7. CDR3 length equals 14 residues. CDR3 residues: CASSPDRGRETQYF. The CDR3 DNA follows: TGTGCCAGCAGTCCCGACAGGGGAAGGGAGACCCAGTACTTC.

This clonotype has at least ten counts. The chain uses TRBV20-1 and TRBJ2-1, with TRBD2 matching over 9 bases. The junction had 9 bases not matched to a gene; V was cut back by 0 bases and J by 3 bases. The CDR3 spans 17 residues. From germline, CDR1 is DFQATT and CDR2 SNEGSKA (reference sequence). The CDR3 nucleotides read TGCAGTGCTAGAGATACCCTAGCGGGGCTACACTACAATGAGCAGTTCTTC. Translation: CSARDTLAGLHYNEQFF.

This clonotype was recorded many times. The J gene is TRBJ2-2, the V gene TRBV7-9; D is undetermined. The CDR3 spans 15 residues. Germline assignment: CDR1 SEHNR and CDR2 FQNEAQ (reference sequence). The ends were cut back, 4 bases at V and 0 bases at J, with 9 bases in the middle. DNA for the CDR3: TGTGCCAGCAGCTGGACGGAAACGAACACCGGGGAGCTGTTTTTT. The encoded protein is CASSWTETNTGELFF.

The chain is built from TRBV3-1 and TRBJ1-5; the D gene is possibly TRBD1 (5 bases). Germline CDR1 LGHDT, CDR2 YNNKEL (reference sequence). This CDR3 is 16 amino acids long. V lost 2 bases to trimming and J lost 4 bases, with 15 bases between them. CDR3 bases: TGTGCCAGCAGCCAATATGGGGCGGGAGGAAATCAGCCCCAGCATTTT. It codes for CASSQYGAGGNQPQHF. Using reference TRBV3-1 and TRBJ1-5 for the parts outside the CDR3, the full variable domain is DTAVSQTPKYLVTQMGNDKSIKCEQNLGHDTMYWYKQDSKKFLKIMFSYNNKELIINETVPNRFSPKSPDKAHLNLHINSLELGDSAVYFCASSQYGAGGNQPQHFGDGTRLSIL.

The sample holds many counts of this clonotype. The V call is TRBV21-1, the J call TRBJ2-3; the table names TRBD2, a call not compared with the DNA. TRBV21-1 is an annotated pseudogene. The CDR3 sequence is 16 residues long. CDR3 in DNA: TGTGCCAGCAGCAAAGAGACTAGCGGCCACACAGATACGCAGTATTTT. This sequence encodes CASSKETSGHTDTQYF.

Ten or more counts support this clonotype. The chain uses TRBV12-3 or TRBV12-4 and TRBJ2-7, with 8 bases aligning to TRBD1. The trim removed 1 base at V and 2 bases at J, leaving 4 bases unmatched. The CDR3 is 15 residues long. For the CDR3, the DNA is TGTGCCAGCAGTTTAGGCGGGACAGGTACCTACGAGCAGTACTTC. It is translated as CASSLGGTGTYEQYF.

The chain carries TRBV28 and TRBJ2-7, with D hard to call. Germline-derived CDR1 and CDR2 are MDHEN and SYDVKM. The CDR3 is 10 amino acids. V was trimmed by 8 bases and J by 5 bases, leaving 7 bases between them. The CDR3 reads CASGPDEQYF. For the CDR3, the DNA is TGTGCCAGCGGGCCGGACGAGCAGTACTTC.

This clonotype was detected many times. The chain recombines TRBV10-3 with TRBJ2-3, with 10 bases identical to TRBD2. V shed 5 bases and J 2 bases; nucleotides not matched to a gene: 4. The length of the CDR3 is 15 residues. Looked up from germline, CDR1 is ENHRY and CDR2 is SYGVKD. The CDR3 is CAISRTSGVTDTQYF. DNA of the CDR3: TGTGCCATCAGTCGAACTAGCGGGGTCACAGATACGCAGTATTTT.

V gene TRBV28 combines with J gene TRBJ1-1, with TRBD1 matching 7 bases. The trim removed 7 bases at V and 5 bases at J, leaving 4 bases unmatched. The CDR3 contains 12 residues. Germline assignment: CDR1 MDHEN and CDR2 SYDVKM. The CDR3 reads CASKTQGTEAFF. DNA for the CDR3: TGTGCCAGCAAAACACAGGGGACTGAAGCTTTCTTT. The variable domain in full, with the rest retrieved from reference TRBV28 and TRBJ1-1, is DVKVTQSSRYLVKRTGEKVFLECVQDMDHENMFWYRQDPGLGLRLIYFSYDVKMKEKGDIPEGYSVSREKKERFSLILESASTNQTSMYLCASKTQGTEAFFGQGTRLTVV.

This clonotype was detected only once. The rearrangement joins TRBV7-2 to TRBJ1-5; 7 bases line up with TRBD1. In germline, CDR1 is SGHTA, CDR2 FQGNSA. With V trimmed by 1 base and J by 9 bases, 6 bases remained unmatched. This CDR3 contains 14 residues. The CDR3 loop reads CASSLGQGGGPQHF. In nucleotides, the CDR3 is TGTGCCAGCAGCTTAGGCCAGGGGGGGGGGCCCCAGCATTTT.

The J gene is TRBJ2-7, the V gene TRBV19, with 8 positions matching TRBD1. Trimming took 5 bases from V and 0 from J; bases not matched to a gene: 9. Germline CDR1 and CDR2: LNHDA and SQIVND (reference sequence). There are 16 residues in the CDR3. The CDR3 DNA follows: TGTGCCAGTAGTCACGGACAGGGTATTTTCTCCTACGAGCAGTACTTC. Translated: CASSHGQGIFSYEQYF.

This clonotype was seen more than once but under ten times. The chain joins TRBV5-4 to TRBJ2-7, with a tentative D call TRBD1 (5 bases). V was cut by 5 bases and J by 1 base, with 10 bases left in between. CDR1 and CDR2 from the germline V gene are SGHNT and YYREEE (reference sequence). CDR3 size: 13 residues. The CDR3 loop is CASRQGQSYEQYF. The DNA for the CDR3 is TGTGCCAGCAGGCAGGGTCAATCCTACGAGCAGTACTTC.

This clonotype was recorded at least ten times. The V gene is TRBV7-9, the J gene TRBJ2-7; D is undetermined. The V end lost 0 bases, the J end lost 3 bases, and 6 bases lay between the germline ends. Looked up from germline, CDR1 is SEHNR and CDR2 is FQNEAQ (reference sequence). The CDR3 extends over 13 amino acids. The CDR3 coding sequence is TGTGCCAGCAGCTTAGCAGGATTCTACGAGCAGTACTTC. As protein: CASSLAGFYEQYF.

This clonotype has ten or more counts. V usage is TRBV5-1 and J usage is TRBJ1-1, with D possibly being TRBD1 (6 bases). The CDR3 is 14 amino acids. From germline, CDR1 is SGHRS and CDR2 YFSETQ. The V and J ends lost 0 bases and 5 bases respectively, with 11 bases between them. Here the CDR3 reads CASSLGQVMTEAFF. CDR3 nucleotides: TGCGCCAGCAGCTTGGGACAGGTTATGACTGAAGCTTTCTTT.